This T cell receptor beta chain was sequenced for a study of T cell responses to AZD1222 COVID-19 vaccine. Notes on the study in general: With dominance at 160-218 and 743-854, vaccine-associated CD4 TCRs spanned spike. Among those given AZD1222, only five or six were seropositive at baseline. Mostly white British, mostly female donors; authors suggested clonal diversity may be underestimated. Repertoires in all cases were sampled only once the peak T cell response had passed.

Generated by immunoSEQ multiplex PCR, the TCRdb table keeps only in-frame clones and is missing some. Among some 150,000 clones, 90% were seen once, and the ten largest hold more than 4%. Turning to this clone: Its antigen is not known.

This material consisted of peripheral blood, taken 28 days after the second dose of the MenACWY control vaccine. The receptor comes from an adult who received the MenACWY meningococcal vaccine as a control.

The DNA for the CDR3 is TGTGCCAGCAGTTACATGGGAAGGGGAGCTGAAGCTTTCTTT. Its translation: CASSYMGRGAEAFF. The rearrangement uses TRBV6-2 or TRBV6-3 and TRBJ1-1; tentatively, D is TRBD1 (5 bases). The length of the CDR3 is 14 residues. Germline lookup yields CDR1 MNHEY and CDR2 SVGEGT. Trimming took off 2 bases at V and 6 bases at J, with 13 bases between the two ends.